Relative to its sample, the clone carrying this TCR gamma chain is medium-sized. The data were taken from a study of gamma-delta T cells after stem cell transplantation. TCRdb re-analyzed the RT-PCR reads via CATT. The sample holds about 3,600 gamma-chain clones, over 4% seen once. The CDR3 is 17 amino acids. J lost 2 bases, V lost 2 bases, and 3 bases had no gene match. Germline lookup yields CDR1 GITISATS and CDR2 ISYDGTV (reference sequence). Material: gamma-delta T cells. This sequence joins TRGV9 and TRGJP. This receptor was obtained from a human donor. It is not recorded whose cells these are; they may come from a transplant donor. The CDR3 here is CALWEAWQELGKKIKVF. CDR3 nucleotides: TGTGCCTTGTGGGAGGCCTGGCAAGAGTTGGGCAAAAAAATCAAGGTATTT.